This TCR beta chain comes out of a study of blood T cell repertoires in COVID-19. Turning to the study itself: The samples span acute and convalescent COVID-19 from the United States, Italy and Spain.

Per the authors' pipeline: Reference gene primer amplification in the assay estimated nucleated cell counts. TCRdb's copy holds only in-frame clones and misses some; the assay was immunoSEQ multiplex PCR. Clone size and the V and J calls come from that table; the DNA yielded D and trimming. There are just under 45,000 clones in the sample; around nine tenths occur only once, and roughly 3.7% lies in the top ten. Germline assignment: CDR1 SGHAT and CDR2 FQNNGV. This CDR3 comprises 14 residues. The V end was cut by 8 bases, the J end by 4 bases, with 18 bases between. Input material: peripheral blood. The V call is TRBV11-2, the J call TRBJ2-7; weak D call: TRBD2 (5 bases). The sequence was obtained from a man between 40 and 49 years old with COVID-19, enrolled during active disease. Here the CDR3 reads CASGPSSKSYEQYF. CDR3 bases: TGTGCCAGCGGCCCGTCTAGCAAGTCATACGAGCAGTACTTC. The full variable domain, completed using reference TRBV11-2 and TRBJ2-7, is EAGVAQSPRYKIIEKRQSVAFWCNPISGHATLYWYQQILGQGPKLLIQFQNNGVVDDSQLPKDRFSAERLKGVDSTLKIQPAKLEDSAVYLCASGPSSKSYEQYFGPGTRLTVT.